The 20 T cell receptor beta chains reported below all come from one sample, sequenced in a study of T cells after yellow fever vaccination. TCRdb reprocessed the 5' RACE reads via MiXCR and lists one record per CDR3 protein. This repertoire shows approximately 550,000 distinct CDR3 sequences, roughly 21% found once; its top ten account for about 13%. The input for sequencing was PBMCs, taken 15 days after the yellow fever booster vaccination. Receptor source: a young man who received the YFV17D yellow fever vaccine.

This chain connects TRBV29-1 to TRBJ2-5; D gene unclear. Trimming cost V 7 bases and J 0 bases, with 15 bases left between them. CDR1 and CDR2 from the germline V gene are SQVTM and ANQGSEA. The CDR3 length is 14 residues. CDR3 DNA: TGCAGCGCCCCGCCCGGGCCGGACCAAGAGACCCAGTACTTC. Its translation is CSAPPGPDQETQYF.

There are a few counts of this clonotype. The chain has TRBV18 and TRBJ2-1; D is ambiguous. Deletions cut 3 bases from V and 0 bases from J, with 15 bases between. The CDR3 extends over 17 amino acids. Germline V lookup: CDR1 KGHSH, CDR2 LQKENI. CDR3 bases: TGTGCCAGCTCACCGCGTACCCCCAGGAGCTCCTACAATGAGCAGTTCTTC. Translated: CASSPRTPRSSYNEQFF. Filled out from reference TRBV18 and TRBJ2-1, the complete variable domain reads NAGVMQNPRHLVRRRGQEARLRCSPMKGHSHVYWYRQLPEEGLKFMVYLQKENIIDESGMPKERFSAEFPKEGPSILRIQQVVRGDSAAYFCASSPRTPRSSYNEQFFGPGTRLTVL.

The chain carries TRBV5-1 and TRBJ2-1; 11 positions match TRBD2. Germline V CDR1 and CDR2: SGHRS, YFSETQ. Unmatched junction bases numbered 5, after V lost 0 bases and J lost 6 bases. This CDR3 has 16 residues. CDR3: CASSLAASGGFNEQFF. In DNA, the CDR3 is TGCGCCAGCAGCTTGGCCGCTAGCGGGGGGTTCAATGAGCAGTTCTTC.

This chain joins TRBV20-1 and TRBJ1-5; tentatively, D is TRBD1 (6 bases). The CDR3 contains 15 residues. With 4 bases removed from V and 0 bases from J, the gap between germline ends came to 13 bases. Germline CDR1 DFQATT, CDR2 SNEGSKA (reference sequence). The DNA of the CDR3 is TGCAGTGCTACGGGACATCGGCTTAGCAATCAGCCCCAGCATTTT. It yields the protein CSATGHRLSNQPQHF.

This clonotype was seen a few times. The V call is TRBV20-1, the J call TRBJ2-1; 13 nucleotides align to TRBD2. Germline-derived CDR1 and CDR2 are DFQATT and SNEGSKA (reference sequence). The CDR3 totals 15 residues. The V gene end was trimmed by 6 bases and the J gene end by 3 bases; junction bases not matched to a gene: 5. CDR3 nucleotide sequence: TGCAGTGCCACTAGCGGGAGGGCCCTCTACAATGAGCAGTTCTTC. Residues: CSATSGRALYNEQFF.

This clonotype has more than one count but fewer than ten. V is TRBV6-2 or TRBV6-3 and J is TRBJ2-3, with TRBD2 as a possible D gene (7 bases). V shed 8 bases and J shed 9 bases, with 15 bases lying between them. The CDR3 spans 12 residues. In germline, CDR1 is MNHEY, CDR2 SVGEGT. CDR3 region: CASGKAGTTQYF. DNA for the CDR3: TGTGCCAGCGGAAAAGCGGGGACAACGCAGTATTTT.

V is TRBV28 and J is TRBJ2-7; no firm D call. The V end was cut by 2 bases, the J end by 3 bases, with 5 bases between. The CDR3 totals 12 residues. The germline V gene has CDR1 MDHEN and CDR2 SYDVKM. The CDR3 DNA reads as TGTGCCAGCAGTTTAGGCTGCTACGAGCAGTACTTC. It specifies CASSLGCYEQYF.

V gene TRBV29-1 combines with J gene TRBJ1-1, with TRBD1 identical over 9 bases. The V segment lost 6 bases and the J segment 1 base; nucleotides outside the gene matches: 6. CDR1 and CDR2 (germline): SQVTM, ANQGSEA. This CDR3 has 14 residues. For the CDR3, the DNA is TGCAGCGTCCGGACAGGGGACAAGAACACTGAAGCTTTCTTT. Translated, it gives CSVRTGDKNTEAFF.

The chain joins TRBV24-1 to TRBJ1-5; tentative D call: TRBD1 (5 bases). From germline, CDR1 is KGHDR and CDR2 SFDVKD. V was pared by 3 bases and J by 4 bases, with 12 bases between. This CDR3 comprises 15 residues. CDR3 bases: TGTGCCACCAGTGATGCAAGACAGAATAATCAGCCCCAGCATTTT. Translated, it gives CATSDARQNNQPQHF.

The genes are TRBV11-2 and TRBJ1-5, with D uncertain. Germline V gene data show CDR1 as SGHAT and CDR2 as FQNNGV. This CDR3 comprises 13 residues. Deletions cut 2 bases from V and 5 bases from J, with 7 bases between. This CDR3 reads CASSLRKDQPQHF. CDR3 bases: TGTGCCAGCAGCTTACGTAAGGATCAGCCCCAGCATTTT.

This chain links TRBV19 with TRBJ1-5; D uncertain. CDR1 is LNHDA and CDR2 is SQIVND in the germline V gene (reference sequence). The CDR3 runs to 15 residues. Trimming left V 2 bases short and J 4 bases short, with 12 bases between. The CDR3 region is CASSIFNQPNQPQHF. The CDR3 region has the DNA TGTGCCAGTAGTATATTCAATCAGCCTAATCAGCCCCAGCATTTT.

This clonotype was counted between two and nine times. The chain employs TRBV10-3 and TRBJ1-2; no clear D gene. The CDR3 sequence is 14 residues long. Germline V lookup: CDR1 ENHRY, CDR2 SYGVKD. Trimming left V 0 bases short and J 1 base short, with 6 bases between. CDR3 sequence (DNA): TGTGCCATCAGTGAGTCTTCCATTAACTATGGCTACACCTTC. It translates to CAISESSINYGYTF.

The J gene is TRBJ1-4, the V gene TRBV2; perhaps TRBD1 as D (6 bases). The CDR3 extends over 14 amino acids. Per the germline V gene, CDR1 is SNHLY and CDR2 is FYNNEI. V lost 4 bases and J lost 8, with 14 bases in between. CDR3 DNA sequence: TGTGCCAGCAGTGCGTGGGGGGCTGGAGAAAAACTGTTTTTT. Translating it yields CASSAWGAGEKLFF. Full variable domain (remainder filled in from reference TRBV2 and TRBJ1-4): EPEVTQTPSHQVTQMGQEVILRCVPISNHLYFYWYRQILGQKVEFLVSFYNNEISEKSEIFDDQFSVERPDGSNFTLKIRSTKLEDSAMYFCASSAWGAGEKLFFGSGTQLSVL.

The chain employs TRBV5-1 and TRBJ2-7, with a possible D match to TRBD2 (6 bases). V was pared by 0 bases and J by 2 bases, with 9 bases between. Germline CDR1 SGHRS, CDR2 YFSETQ. This CDR3 has 14 residues. CDR3 in amino acids: CASSLATSTYEQYF. CDR3 nucleotides: TGCGCCAGCAGCTTGGCTACTAGCACCTACGAGCAGTACTTC.

This clonotype is a singleton in its sample. V usage is TRBV7-2 and J usage is TRBJ2-6; perhaps TRBD2 as D (5 bases). The V and J ends lost 8 bases and 0 bases respectively, with 8 bases between them. The CDR3 is 14 amino acids. Per the germline V gene, CDR1 is SGHTA and CDR2 is FQGNSA. The CDR3 bases are TGTGCCAGCCTCCGGGACTCTGGGGCCAACGTCCTGACTTTC. It specifies CASLRDSGANVLTF.

This clonotype was detected only a few times. The chain joins TRBV20-1 to TRBJ1-4; 8 bases are shared with TRBD1. Germline CDR1 and CDR2: DFQATT and SNEGSKA (reference sequence). V gave up 0 bases and J gave up 7 bases; unmatched junction bases: 4. This CDR3 is 14 amino acids long. CDR3 loop: CSARDGQGGEKLFF. For the CDR3, the DNA is TGCAGTGCTAGAGATGGACAGGGTGGTGAAAAACTGTTTTTT.

The rearrangement uses TRBV28 and TRBJ2-7; D not resolved. The V gene lost 2 bases and the J gene lost 2 bases, with 10 bases spanning the gap. CDR1 MDHEN and CDR2 SYDVKM come from the germline V gene. CDR3 size: 14 residues. CDR3: CASSLTPWTYEQYF. In DNA form, the CDR3 reads TGTGCCAGCAGTTTAACTCCGTGGACCTACGAGCAGTACTTC.

J is TRBJ2-1 and V is TRBV20-1; 9 bases are shared with TRBD2. CDR1 is DFQATT, CDR2 SNEGSKA, per germline (reference sequence). The CDR3 is made up of 15 amino acids. The junction had 11 bases not matched to a gene; V was cut back by 5 bases and J by 6 bases. CDR3 nucleotides: TGCAGTGCTGATCGAGCGGGAGGCGCGGGCAATGAGCAGTTCTTC. This sequence encodes CSADRAGGAGNEQFF.

This clonotype was picked up a small number of times. This chain uses TRBV12-3 or TRBV12-4 with TRBJ1-5, with D possibly matching TRBD1 (5 bases). Trimming took off 3 bases at V and 8 bases at J, with 14 bases between the two ends. The CDR3 sequence is 14 residues long. DNA of the CDR3: TGTGCCAGCAGTTTCGGGGCAGGGCTGGAGCCCCAGCATTTT. Its translation: CASSFGAGLEPQHF.

This clonotype was seen only a few times. The V gene is TRBV7-2, the J gene TRBJ2-7, with 7 positions matching TRBD2. The CDR3 has 15 amino acids. V shed 1 base and J 1 base; nucleotides not matched to a gene: 4. From germline, CDR1 is SGHTA and CDR2 FQGNSA. The CDR3 region has the DNA TGTGCCAGCAGCTTAGTGGGAGGGGTGTCCTACGAGCAGTACTTC. Translating gives CASSLVGGVSYEQYF.